These T cell receptor beta chains were read from a single sample in a study of blood T cell repertoires in COVID-19. Sequencing used immunoSEQ multiplex PCR; TCRdb keeps in-frame clones, though not all of them. The table lists 150,000 to 200,000 clones, 60% to 80% of them singletons, with around a sixth in the top ten. Specimen: peripheral blood. The source of these receptors is a man in his sixties with active or convalescent COVID-19. Each CDR3 is given with its conserved first and last residue. The D gene is left open where the match is weak. Some rows have no size entry. The others give once, few or many, or a class for an expanded clone.

CDR3aa: CAWSVPHGTDDFYEQYF; CDR3nt: TGTGCCTGGAGTGTACCCCACGGGACAGATGATTTCTACGAGCAGTACTTC; abundance: once; v_gene: TRBV30; d_gene: TRBD1; j_gene: TRBJ2-7
CDR3aa: CASSLARDGYTF; CDR3nt: TGTGCCAGCAGTCTCGCTAGAGATGGCTACACCTTC; abundance: NA; v_gene: TRBV28; d_gene: NA; j_gene: TRBJ1-2
CDR3aa: CAWNPGVAGANVLTF; CDR3nt: TGTGCCTGGAATCCGGGAGTCGCTGGGGCCAACGTCCTGACTTTC; abundance: NA; v_gene: TRBV30; d_gene: NA; j_gene: TRBJ2-6
CDR3aa: CASSQAHYPLRYF; CDR3nt: TGTGCCAGCAGCCAAGCCCACTACCCCCTTAGGTACTTC; abundance: once; v_gene: TRBV3-1/TRBV3-2; d_gene: NA; j_gene: TRBJ2-4
CDR3aa: CASSSRRVAGSYEQYF; CDR3nt: TGTGCCAGCAGCTCCAGGAGGGTAGCGGGATCCTACGAGCAGTACTTC; abundance: once; v_gene: TRBV7-2; d_gene: TRBD2; j_gene: TRBJ2-7
CDR3aa: CASSLRSVNTEAFF; CDR3nt: TGCGCCAGCAGCTTGCGGTCGGTGAACACTGAAGCTTTCTTT; abundance: NA; v_gene: TRBV5-1; d_gene: NA; j_gene: TRBJ1-1
CDR3aa: CASSHGVRRHPNTEAFF; CDR3nt: TGTGCCAGCAGCCACGGGGTAAGACGACATCCGAACACTGAAGCTTTCTTT; abundance: NA; v_gene: TRBV4-2; d_gene: NA; j_gene: TRBJ1-1
CDR3aa: CASSSLGSTDTQYF; CDR3nt: TGTGCCAGTAGTAGTTTGGGCAGTACAGATACGCAGTATTTT; abundance: NA; v_gene: TRBV19; d_gene: NA; j_gene: TRBJ2-3
CDR3aa: CASSLRLAGGEQYF; CDR3nt: TGTGCCAGCAGCTTGAGACTAGCGGGGGGCGAGCAGTACTTC; abundance: NA; v_gene: TRBV5-6; d_gene: TRBD2; j_gene: TRBJ2-7
CDR3aa: CASRDPNIGQGLHYF; CDR3nt: TGTGCCAGCAGAGACCCTAATATTGGACAGGGCCTCCACTACTTC; abundance: NA; v_gene: TRBV2; d_gene: TRBD1; j_gene: TRBJ2-7
CDR3aa: CASSLDEGPQYF; CDR3nt: TGTGCCAGCTCACTAGACGAGGGCCCTCAGTACTTC; abundance: once; v_gene: TRBV18; d_gene: NA; j_gene: TRBJ2-4
CDR3aa: CASSVVGTGAHEQFF; CDR3nt: TGTGCCAGCAGCGTAGTGGGGACAGGGGCCCACGAGCAGTTCTTC; abundance: NA; v_gene: TRBV9; d_gene: TRBD1; j_gene: TRBJ2-1
CDR3aa: CASSLRGGSTSYQETQYF; CDR3nt: TGTGCCAGCAGCCTAAGGGGGGGCTCAACCTCGTACCAAGAGACCCAGTACTTC; abundance: once; v_gene: TRBV7-9; d_gene: NA; j_gene: TRBJ2-5
CDR3aa: CASREQGASGMGTQYF; CDR3nt: TGTGCCAGCAGGGAACAGGGGGCTAGCGGGATGGGGACGCAGTATTTT; abundance: NA; v_gene: TRBV2; d_gene: NA; j_gene: TRBJ2-3
CDR3aa: CASSLLAGGLYNEQFF; CDR3nt: TGTGCCAGCAGTTTACTAGCGGGAGGACTCTACAATGAGCAGTTCTTC; abundance: NA; v_gene: TRBV28; d_gene: TRBD2; j_gene: TRBJ2-1
CDR3aa: CAGGTGHGYTF; CDR3nt: TGTGCCGGAGGGACAGGGCATGGCTACACCTTC; abundance: NA; v_gene: TRBV7-6; d_gene: TRBD1; j_gene: TRBJ1-2
CDR3aa: CASSFSGTGLYGYTF; CDR3nt: TGTGCCAGCAGCTTTTCCGGGACAGGTCTTTATGGCTACACCTTC; abundance: NA; v_gene: TRBV5-4; d_gene: TRBD1; j_gene: TRBJ1-2
CDR3aa: CASSYSSGNEKLFF; CDR3nt: TGTGCCAGCAGTTACTCCTCCGGGAATGAAAAACTGTTTTTT; abundance: NA; v_gene: TRBV6-5; d_gene: NA; j_gene: TRBJ1-4
CDR3aa: CATSDFSPRLAGNNEQFF; CDR3nt: TGTGCCACCAGTGATTTCAGCCCCCGACTAGCGGGTAACAATGAGCAGTTCTTC; abundance: NA; v_gene: TRBV24-1; d_gene: TRBD2; j_gene: TRBJ2-1
CDR3aa: CSATGQRETQYF; CDR3nt: TGCAGCGCCACGGGACAGAGGGAGACCCAGTACTTC; abundance: few; v_gene: TRBV29-1; d_gene: TRBD1; j_gene: TRBJ2-5
CDR3aa: CASSRVGGTVNNEQFF; CDR3nt: TGTGCCAGCAGCCGCGTAGGCGGAACTGTGAATAATGAGCAGTTCTTC; abundance: NA; v_gene: TRBV4-2; d_gene: NA; j_gene: TRBJ2-1
CDR3aa: CASSYGVTREQYF; CDR3nt: TGTGCCAGCAGTTACGGGGTCACCCGCGAGCAGTACTTC; abundance: NA; v_gene: TRBV12-3/TRBV12-4; d_gene: NA; j_gene: TRBJ2-7
CDR3aa: CASGGLSYEQYF; CDR3nt: TGTGCCAGTGGGGGACTCTCCTACGAGCAGTACTTC; abundance: once; v_gene: TRBV19; d_gene: NA; j_gene: TRBJ2-7
CDR3aa: CASSSTGVYYEQYF; CDR3nt: TGTGCCAGCAGCTCCACAGGGGTGTACTACGAGCAGTACTTC; abundance: NA; v_gene: TRBV7-2; d_gene: TRBD1; j_gene: TRBJ2-7
CDR3aa: CASSFAGFRVLTF; CDR3nt: TGCGCCAGCAGCTTCGCCGGGTTCCGTGTCCTGACTTTC; abundance: NA; v_gene: TRBV5-1; d_gene: NA; j_gene: TRBJ2-6
CDR3aa: CARRRGGSPETQYF; CDR3nt: TGTGCCCGCAGACGGGGGGGGTCTCCAGAGACCCAGTACTTC; abundance: NA; v_gene: TRBV28; d_gene: TRBD2; j_gene: TRBJ2-5
CDR3aa: CASSRDTTNEKLFF; CDR3nt: TGTGCCAGCAGCAGGGATACAACTAATGAAAAACTGTTTTTT; abundance: NA; v_gene: TRBV7-9; d_gene: NA; j_gene: TRBJ1-4
CDR3aa: CASSLAVGQGSGYTF; CDR3nt: TGCGCCAGCAGCTTGGCCGTAGGACAGGGCAGTGGCTACACCTTC; abundance: NA; v_gene: TRBV5-1; d_gene: TRBD1; j_gene: TRBJ1-2
CDR3aa: CASRGGYTEAFF; CDR3nt: TGTGCCAGCAGAGGGGGATACACTGAAGCTTTCTTT; abundance: NA; v_gene: TRBV28; d_gene: NA; j_gene: TRBJ1-1
CDR3aa: CASSLSGGGGTYEQYF; CDR3nt: TGTGCCAGCAGCTTATCGGGAGGCGGGGGAACTTACGAGCAGTACTTC; abundance: NA; v_gene: TRBV7-9; d_gene: TRBD2; j_gene: TRBJ2-7
CDR3aa: CSARETSGQPQHF; CDR3nt: TGCAGCGCCCGAGAAACAAGCGGGCAGCCCCAGCATTTT; abundance: NA; v_gene: TRBV29-1; d_gene: NA; j_gene: TRBJ1-5